The 27 T cell receptor beta chains presented below share a single source sample, sequenced in a study of T cells in Graves' hyperthyroidism and ophthalmopathy. RNA transcripts gave rise to amplified TCR beta CDR3 regions. With the HTBI primer set, the TCR CDR3 went through a first round of RT-PCR. TCRdb recomputed calls from the multiplex PCR reads with MiXCR, one row per CDR3 protein. This table holds approximately 640,000 distinct CDR3 sequences, just under 45% found once. The material sequenced was peripheral blood or thyroid tissue (not recorded which). The origin of the receptors is an adult man with Graves' disease, either hyperthyroidism or ophthalmopathy (not recorded which).

This chain links TRBV7-9 with TRBJ1-2; D gene unclear. V was trimmed by 5 bases and J by 2 bases, leaving 18 bases between them. The CDR3 length is 16 residues. Germline V gives CDR1 SEHNR, CDR2 FQNEAQ (reference sequence). The CDR3 protein is CASSPKNSRENYGYTF. In nucleotides, the CDR3 is TGTGCCAGCAGCCCTAAAAATTCCCGGGAAAACTATGGCTACACCTTC.

In regard to this clonotype: Compared with germline, one end of the junction differs, possibly owing to a read error. The gene calls are TRBV6-5 and TRBJ1-5; D is uncertain. This CDR3 spans 13 amino acids. Germline assignment: CDR1 MNHEY and CDR2 SVGAGI. The chain's CDR3 is CANSYGPNQPQHF. CDR3 coding DNA: TGTGCCAACAGTTACGGACCAAATCAGCCCCAGCATTTT.

This clonotype occurred many times. The chain is built from TRBV2 and TRBJ1-1; TRBD1 is a possible D gene (6 bases). V lost 7 bases to trimming and J lost 5 bases, with 8 bases between them. The CDR3 has 11 amino acids. Germline-derived CDR1 and CDR2 are SNHLY and FYNNEI. The CDR3 region is CASNRETEAFF. The CDR3, as DNA: TGTGCCAGCAACAGGGAGACTGAAGCTTTCTTT. Full variable domain (rest looked up from reference TRBV2 and TRBJ1-1): EPEVTQTPSHQVTQMGQEVILRCVPISNHLYFYWYRQILGQKVEFLVSFYNNEISEKSEIFDDQFSVERPDGSNFTLKIRSTKLEDSAMYFCASNRETEAFFGQGTRLTVV.

This clonotype was seen more than once but under ten times. This chain links TRBV7-3 with TRBJ2-2, with D possibly TRBD1 on 6 matching bases. CDR1 is SGHTA and CDR2 is FQGTGA in the germline V gene. Trimming shortened V by 4 bases and J by 5 bases, and 14 bases separated the two germline ends. The CDR3 is 15 amino acids. CDR3 sequence: CASSSYRVGTGELFF. The CDR3 region has the DNA TGTGCCAGCAGCTCCTACAGGGTTGGAACCGGGGAGCTGTTTTTT.

This chain uses TRBV25-1 with TRBJ1-6; 7 bases align to TRBD1. Germline CDR1 MGHDK, CDR2 SYGVNS. The CDR3 is 14 amino acids. Trimming at V came to 8 bases and at J to 6 bases, leaving 7 bases not matched to a gene. The DNA for the CDR3 is TGTGCCAGCTCCCTCCGGGACAGTAATTCACCCCTCCACTTT. This sequence encodes CASSLRDSNSPLHF. Combining the CDR3 with reference TRBV25-1 and TRBJ1-6 gives the whole variable domain EADIYQTPRYLVIGTGKKITLECSQTMGHDKMYWYQQDPGMELHLIHYSYGVNSTEKGDLSSESTVSRIRTEHFPLTLESARPSHTSQYLCASSLRDSNSPLHFGNGTRLTVT.

V is TRBV6-1 and J is TRBJ1-1; 7 nucleotides agree with TRBD1. Germline CDR1 reads MNHNS; CDR2 reads SASEGT. The J segment lost 1 base and the V segment lost 5 bases, leaving 10 bases of the junction unmatched. The CDR3 covers 16 residues. This CDR3 is CASSPMTGRANTEAFF. Written as DNA, the CDR3 is TGTGCCAGCAGTCCAATGACAGGGAGGGCGAACACTGAAGCTTTCTTT.

This chain links TRBV2 with TRBJ2-5, with 10 bases matching TRBD2. V trimming: 6 bases; J trimming: 0 bases; junction bases outside the gene matches: 7. The CDR3 extends over 16 amino acids. The germline CDR1 and CDR2 sequences are SNHLY and FYNNEI. The DNA of the CDR3 is TGTGCCAGCAGATCGCTAGCGGGAGCCTACCAAGAGACCCAGTACTTC. Translating it yields CASRSLAGAYQETQYF.

This clonotype came up many times. V gene TRBV9 combines with J gene TRBJ1-4; D is ambiguous. V was cut by 3 bases and J by 6 bases, with 12 bases left in between. Germline CDR1 reads SGDLS; CDR2 reads YYNGEE. This CDR3 has 14 residues. The CDR3 DNA is TGTGCCAGCAGCGAGACCCAAGCGTATGAAAAACTGTTTTTT. Residues: CASSETQAYEKLFF.

This clonotype appeared a single time. This may be a read error, as it is one base from a much larger clone. V usage is TRBV7-2 and J usage is TRBJ1-2; 11 bases fit TRBD1. Germline values: CDR1 SGHTA, CDR2 FQGNSA. The CDR3 totals 14 residues. The V gene end was trimmed by 4 bases and the J gene end by 8 bases; junction bases not matched to a gene: 6. Written as DNA, the CDR3 is TGTGCCAGCAGCTCCGGACAGGGGGCAAGAGGCTACACCTTC. It yields the protein CASSSGQGARGYTF.

This rearrangement joins TRBV19 to TRBJ1-5; D perhaps matches TRBD1 (6 bases). The CDR3 totals 14 residues. The V and J ends lost 10 bases and 3 bases respectively, with 16 bases between them. The germline V gene has CDR1 LNHDA and CDR2 SQIVND (reference sequence). CDR3 region: CATSGQGINQPQHF. DNA for the CDR3: TGTGCCACAAGCGGTCAGGGGATCAATCAGCCCCAGCATTTT.

The chain has TRBV20-1 and TRBJ1-1; 7 nucleotides line up with TRBD1. Germline loops: CDR1 DFQATT, CDR2 SNEGSKA (reference sequence). The trim removed 4 bases at V and 0 bases at J, leaving 2 bases unmatched. This CDR3 region has 13 residues. The CDR3 DNA sequence: TGCAGTGCTACACAGGGGATGAACACTGAAGCTTTCTTT. Amino acids: CSATQGMNTEAFF.

This clonotype was observed many times. V gene TRBV29-1 combines with J gene TRBJ2-7, with 10 bases fitting TRBD2. The CDR3 is 14 amino acids. Germline V gives CDR1 SQVTM, CDR2 ANQGSEA. With V trimmed by 6 bases and J by 10 bases, 15 bases remained unmatched. CDR3 sequence: CSVASGTSATIQYF. In nucleotides, the CDR3 is TGCAGCGTCGCCTCCGGGACTAGCGCTACCATCCAGTACTTC.

Points on this clonotype: Given a much more abundant clone one base away, this may be a read error. This sequence joins TRBV2 and TRBJ2-5; TRBD1 matches at 9 bases. Germline CDR1 and CDR2: SNHLY and FYNNEI. V dropped 4 bases and J dropped 6; count of bases not matched to a gene: 3. This CDR3 has 13 residues. In nucleotides, the CDR3 is TGTGCCAGCAGTGGGACAGGGGAGCAGACCCAGTACTTC. Translation gives CASSGTGEQTQYF.

This clonotype occurred once. The chain is built from TRBV20-1 and TRBJ1-5; D perhaps matches TRBD1 (5 bases). Between the trimmed V and J ends, which lost 4 bases and 9 bases, there was a span of 16 bases. The CDR3 covers 13 residues. Germline CDR1 is DFQATT and CDR2 is SNEGSKA (reference sequence). CDR3: CSATDSGDGPQHF. CDR3 bases: TGCAGTGCTACCGACAGCGGGGACGGGCCCCAGCATTTT.

Remarks on this clonotype: Being one base from a much bigger clone, this may be a read error. CDR3 in amino acids: CASSQTGLGEKLFF. CDR3 sequence (DNA): TGTGCCAGCAGCCAGACAGGGCTAGGTGAAAAACTGTTTTTT. This chain joins TRBV25-1 and TRBJ1-4; 7 bases are a match to TRBD1. After removal of 6 bases from V and 7 bases from J, the junction contained 8 bases not matched to a gene. From germline, CDR1 is MGHDK and CDR2 SYGVNS. The CDR3 runs to 14 residues.

V and J are TRBV10-3 and TRBJ2-5, with D perhaps TRBD1 (5 bases). Germline V gene data show CDR1 as ENHRY and CDR2 as SYGVKD. The CDR3 length is 13 residues. V dropped 5 bases and J dropped 2 bases, with 9 bases sitting between them. This chain's CDR3 is CAISLTAQETQYF. The CDR3 region has the DNA TGTGCCATCAGTTTGACAGCACAAGAGACCCAGTACTTC.

This chain links TRBV29-1 with TRBJ1-1; D possibly corresponds to TRBD1 (5 bases). This CDR3 is 11 amino acids long. Germline assignment: CDR1 SQVTM and CDR2 ANQGSEA. This chain's CDR3 is CRVDRNTEAFF. Written as DNA, the CDR3 is TGCAGAGTAGACAGGAACACTGAAGCTTTCTTT.

V and J are TRBV15 and TRBJ2-7; D gene uncertain. The CDR3 totals 12 residues. CDR1 and CDR2 (germline): LNHNV, YYDKDF (reference sequence). V lost 4 bases and J 7 bases, leaving 11 bases between the germline ends. CDR3 in amino acids: CATSMGFEEQYF. DNA of the CDR3: TGTGCCACCAGCATGGGGTTCGAGGAGCAGTACTTC.

This clonotype has only a few counts. The chain combines TRBV2 with TRBJ1-3; D possibly corresponds to TRBD1 (5 bases). This CDR3 spans 13 amino acids. V lost 3 bases and J 7 bases, leaving 10 bases between the germline ends. Per the germline V gene, CDR1 is SNHLY and CDR2 is FYNNEI. The CDR3 sequence: CASSEGGGNTIYF. CDR3 sequence (DNA): TGTGCCAGCAGTGAGGGGGGTGGGAACACCATATATTTT. The full variable domain, in which reference TRBV2 and TRBJ1-3 provide the parts outside the CDR3, is EPEVTQTPSHQVTQMGQEVILRCVPISNHLYFYWYRQILGQKVEFLVSFYNNEISEKSEIFDDQFSVERPDGSNFTLKIRSTKLEDSAMYFCASSEGGGNTIYFGEGSWLTVV.

The rearrangement uses TRBV20-1 and TRBJ2-5, with TRBD2 identical over 8 bases. Germline lookup yields CDR1 DFQATT and CDR2 SNEGSKA (reference sequence). V lost 7 bases, J lost 1 base, and 5 bases stayed unmatched. This CDR3 spans 13 amino acids. CDR3 DNA: TGCAGTGTTGGAGGGACTAGCCAAGAGACCCAGTACTTC. This sequence encodes CSVGGTSQETQYF.

With respect to this clonotype: The CDR3 carries no conserved terminal phenylalanine or tryptophan, so it likely arises from a read error. The DNA is omitted, as the CDR3 cannot be located on it reliably, and the CDR3 follows TCRdb's listing. This sequence joins TRBV29-1 and TRBJ1-4; the table calls TRBD1, which could not be checked here. The CDR3 is made up of 12 amino acids, end residues included. Germline CDR1 SQVTM, CDR2 ANQGSEA. CDR3: CSVEYFPGQGLS.

The chain combines TRBV9 with TRBJ2-2; D is perhaps TRBD2 (5 bases). Germline V lookup: CDR1 SGDLS, CDR2 YYNGEE. The CDR3 length is 15 residues. The V end was cut by 4 bases, the J end by 7 bases, with 17 bases between. Here the CDR3 reads CASSQGGVRGGELFF. The CDR3 bases are TGTGCCAGCAGCCAAGGTGGGGTCCGGGGCGGGGAGCTGTTTTTT.

The V call is TRBV13, the J call TRBJ2-5; possibly TRBD2 for D (6 bases). The V and J ends lost 5 bases and 5 bases respectively, with 15 bases between them. CDR1 is PRHDT and CDR2 is FYEKMQ in the germline V gene (reference sequence). This CDR3 region has 14 residues. The CDR3 sequence is CASSGGAGLETQYF. CDR3 in DNA: TGTGCCAGCAGCGGAGGGGCGGGTTTGGAGACCCAGTACTTC.

CDR3 region: CASRTGGGRGYTF. The DNA of the CDR3 is TGTGCCAGCAGAACAGGGGGCGGACGTGGCTACACCTTC. The chain has TRBV2 and TRBJ1-2; 9 nucleotides align to TRBD1. Germline CDR1 reads SNHLY; CDR2 reads FYNNEI. This CDR3 is 13 amino acids long. Trimming removed 6 bases from V and 7 bases from J; junction bases left unmatched: 6. The full variable domain, completed using reference TRBV2 and TRBJ1-2, is EPEVTQTPSHQVTQMGQEVILRCVPISNHLYFYWYRQILGQKVEFLVSFYNNEISEKSEIFDDQFSVERPDGSNFTLKIRSTKLEDSAMYFCASRTGGGRGYTFGSGTRLTVV.

Comment on this clonotype: This may come from a read error, since a much larger clone is one base off. The chain uses TRBV7-2 and TRBJ2-7, with D perhaps TRBD1 (7 bases). The CDR3 totals 13 residues. Per germline, CDR1 SGHTA and CDR2 FQGNSA. CDR3 protein: CASETGGGYKQYF. The CDR3 DNA reads as TGTGCCAGCGAGACTGGAGGGGGCTACAAGCAGTACTTC. The complete variable domain, with remaining parts taken from reference TRBV7-2 and TRBJ2-7, reads GAGVSQSPSNKVTEKGKDVELRCDPISGHTALYWYRQSLGQGLEFLIYFQGNSAPDKSGLPSDRFSAERTGGSVSTLTIQRTQQEDSAVYLCASETGGGYKQYFGPGTRLTVT.

This clonotype was seen at least ten times. The genes are TRBV11-2 and TRBJ1-1, with 8 bases that match TRBD1. This CDR3 is built from 13 residues. Germline V gene lookup returns CDR1 SGHAT and CDR2 FQNNGV. With V trimmed by 5 bases and J by 7 bases, 6 bases remained unmatched. CDR3 region: CASSTATGGEAFF. As DNA, the CDR3 is TGTGCCAGCAGCACGGCCACAGGGGGTGAAGCTTTCTTT.

This clonotype showed up many times. This sequence joins TRBV7-9 and TRBJ1-5; no definite D call. The length of the CDR3 is 13 residues. Germline V lookup: CDR1 SEHNR, CDR2 FQNEAQ (reference sequence). V was pared by 6 bases and J by 8 bases, with 14 bases between. In DNA form, the CDR3 reads TGTGCCAGCAGTCTCCGAACCCTTGAGCCCCAGCATTTT. Its protein is CASSLRTLEPQHF.